What follows is one T cell receptor beta chain and its context. This clone was counted only a few times. There is no known antigen for this receptor. No base quality values were provided; no much bigger clone lies one nucleotide off. The sample's time point label is to be understood as: about 28 days (+/-7) after the second vaccine dose. AZD1222 recipients whose second dose came at about 4 weeks and those whose second dose came at about 12 weeks were combined into one group, since spike-specific TCR depth and breadth did not differ between the two schedules. Vaccinee samples were obtained from the UK trials COV001 and COV002, which included a single-blind randomized controlled phase 2/3 trial of AZD1222 (ChAdOx1 nCoV-19) in healthy adults. For TCRbeta chain sequencing, PBMC samples were collected from trial participants at day 0 and at day 28 after the second dose. This record comes from a study of T cell responses to AZD1222 COVID-19 vaccine (TCRdb year 2021). Regarding the research as a whole: TCR sequencing covered fewer than 250 trial participants: 200 to 210 given two doses of AZD1222 and 26 given two doses of MenACWY control vaccine. Trial participants were enrolled by age into 18-55, 56-69 and 70-plus year subgroups, with around 150, 28 and 57 TCR-sequenced participants respectively. Study-wide conclusions, independent of this receptor: Epitopes outside the regions mutated in the B.1.351 and B.1.1.7 variants were reportedly recognized by nearly half of the unique spike-specific TCRs. No day 14 peak-response samples were available, so repertoires were characterized only after the peak T cell response. The 56-69-year group was small, and its depth increase did not reach significance, likely because of low power. After two AZD1222 doses, spike-specific TCR breadth and depth were significantly higher than at day 0 and than in MenACWY recipients. Conclusions about previously exposed vaccinees were limited because only a handful of AZD1222 recipients were SARS-CoV-2 seropositive at baseline. Most participants were white British and females outnumbered males, and the authors suggested that clonal diversity may have been underestimated. Vaccine-associated CD4 TCRs spanned the whole spike protein, with dominant responses in regions 160-218 and 743-854.

The CDR3 regions of human TCRbeta chains were subjected to immunosequencing. The published analysis was carried out like this. Repertoire TCRs were matched against a reference library of SARS-CoV-2-specific TCRs generated with the MIRA antigen-specificity platform. Breadth meant the fraction of unique TCRs that were SARS-CoV-2-associated, whereas depth meant the fraction of total T cells that were SARS-CoV-2-associated. Using the MIRA data, each spike-specific TCR was assigned both to the spike region to which the TCR was reactive and to a CD4 or CD8 class. Log10-transformed breadth and depth values were compared by one-way ANOVA with Sidak's multiple comparisons tests. TCRdb limited this immuneACCESS table to in-frame rearrangements with V and J called. A share of clones is missing; checked studies link under half to unresolved V genes, and the rest is unexplained. V and J calls and clone size come straight from that table; D and trimming were deduced from the DNA. This sample lists approximately 150,000 clones; 87% were detected once. The ten largest clones add up to 0.95% to 1.1% of the sample.

CDR1 and CDR2 were assigned from the germline V gene (reference sequence) as SEHNR and FQNEAQ. The V end gives up 6 bases and the J end 6 bases, leaving 10 bases in the junction not matched to a gene. The CDR3 contains 17 residues, cysteine and phenylalanine counted. The kept DNA is CDR3 alone, 51 bases in frame from the first base. This TCR was sampled from an adult who received the AZD1222 COVID-19 vaccine. The input for sequencing was peripheral blood, taken 28 days after the second AZD1222 dose. The V and J segments used are TRBV7-9 and TRBJ2-1, and 14 bases in between align with TRBD2. This receptor carries the CDR3 CASRGSRLAGGPNEQFF. The sequence in DNA is TGTGCCAGCAGAGGAAGCCGACTAGCGGGGGGGCCCAATGAGCAGTTCTTC. Supplemented by the reference TRBV7-9 and TRBJ2-1 proteins around the CDR3, the complete variable domain is DTGVSQNPRHKITKRGQNVTFRCDPISEHNRLYWYRQTLGQGPEFLTYFQNEAQLEKSRLLSDRFSAERPKGSFSTLEIQRTEQGDSAMYLCASRGSRLAGGPNEQFFGPGTRLTVL.